A single sample gave rise to the 8 T cell receptor beta chains below, sequenced in a study of beta chain features in type 1 diabetes (dated by TCRdb to the late 2010s). Preparation of the library involved the immunoSEQ multiplex PCR assay. The entire amount of isolated RNA was reverse transcribed using the High Capacity cDNA Reverse Transcription Kit, so the sequenced TCRB transcripts were expressed ones. The table comes from immuneACCESS by way of TCRdb, which keeps in-frame sequences with V and J called. Part of the clones is missing from these tables; in studies checked, under half for an unresolved V gene and the rest for unknown reasons. This sample is represented by 130,000 to 150,000 clones; 6% to 7.5% of them were singletons. Around 1.5% of the sample comes from the top ten. The specimen sequenced was central memory CD4+ T cells from blood. Receptor source: a woman in her twenties or thirties in good health.

Many counts were recorded for this clone. The chain employs TRBV6-5 and TRBJ2-1; TRBD2 matches 10 bases. Unmatched junction bases numbered 9, after V lost 6 bases and J lost 7 bases. CDR3 length: 15 residues. Germline CDR1 and CDR2: MNHEY and SVGAGI. CDR3 in amino acids: CASSTSGTGVNEQFF. The CDR3 coding sequence is TGTGCCAGCAGCACTAGCGGGACCGGGGTGAATGAGCAGTTCTTC.

This chain connects TRBV7-2 to TRBJ2-3; 7 bases match TRBD2. The CDR3 loop spans 16 amino acids. With 7 bases clipped from V and 2 bases from J, the junction kept 12 bases outside the gene matches. Germline V gene data show CDR1 as SGHTA and CDR2 as FQGNSA. This CDR3 reads CASTGLVGYSTDTQYF. The CDR3 DNA reads TGTGCCAGCACCGGACTAGTCGGGTACTCCACAGATACGCAGTATTTT.

On this clone: In the same sample, other DNA sequences code for this CDR3. V gene TRBV28 combines with J gene TRBJ2-7; D uncertain. Per germline, CDR1 MDHEN and CDR2 SYDVKM. Deletions cut 3 bases from V and 6 bases from J, with 6 bases between. The CDR3 covers 11 residues. The CDR3 region has the DNA TGTGCCAGCAGTTTCCTACGCGAGCAGTACTTC. This encodes CASSFLREQYF.

This clone showed up just a few times. This chain connects TRBV4-3 to TRBJ2-7; TRBD1 might be the D (7 bases). Germline V CDR1 and CDR2: LGHNA, YSLEER. V dropped 0 bases and J dropped 5 bases, with 17 bases sitting between them. The CDR3 consists of 16 residues. CDR3 nucleotides: TGCGCCAGCAGCCAAGATCCGAAGACAGGGAGGCACGAGCAGTACTTC. This translates into CASSQDPKTGRHEQYF.

J is TRBJ2-1 and V is TRBV18; D may be TRBD1 (7 bases). V lost 6 bases to trimming and J lost 6 bases, with 18 bases between them. The CDR3 contains 15 residues. Germline V gene sequence: CDR1 KGHSH, CDR2 LQKENI. The DNA of the CDR3 is TGTGCCAGCTCTGCGGGGCAGGGGGTTTCCAATGAGCAGTTCTTC. Translated, it gives CASSAGQGVSNEQFF.

This clone was recorded a few times. The J gene is TRBJ2-7, the V gene TRBV5-8; a weak D match, TRBD1 (5 bases). The CDR3 is 14 amino acids. Germline V gives CDR1 SGHTS, CDR2 YDEGEE. V lost 4 bases and J lost 4, with 15 bases in between. The CDR3 here is CASSTPGLSYEQYF. CDR3 DNA sequence: TGTGCCAGCAGCACACCAGGGCTTTCGTACGAGCAGTACTTC.

This clone has a handful of counts. The chain is built from TRBV14 and TRBJ1-5, with D unresolved. Germline values: CDR1 SGHDN, CDR2 FVKESK. The CDR3 is 20 residues long. V was pared by 3 bases and J by 2 bases, with 26 bases between. CDR3 sequence reads: CASSQPDFLPLSERNQPQHF. The CDR3 nucleotides are TGTGCCAGCAGCCAGCCGGACTTTCTCCCCCTCTCAGAGCGCAATCAGCCCCAGCATTTT.

This clone was counted between two and nine times. The rearrangement uses TRBV28 and TRBJ2-7; D is perhaps TRBD2 (6 bases). In germline, CDR1 is MDHEN, CDR2 SYDVKM. Trimming removed 5 bases at V and 0 bases at J, with 17 bases between. This CDR3 comprises 16 residues. The CDR3 DNA sequence: TGTGCCAGCAGTACCCGGGGTAGCGGCCTCTCCTACGAGCAGTACTTC. Amino acid sequence: CASSTRGSGLSYEQYF.